This TCR beta chain was sequenced during a study of T cell repertoires in cytomegalovirus infection. On the study more broadly: Well-studied HLA-B-restricted CMV epitopes were used in the study alongside recently identified HLA-C-restricted ones. Public TCR beta signatures provided an indication of both CMV infection and a matching HLA type.

Study-level findings and limits: HLA-C-restricted CMV clonotypes gave the most frequent clonotype in two of eight donors.

The sample holds a few counts of this clonotype. What it recognizes is unknown. Germline lookup yields CDR1 MNHEY and CDR2 SMNVEV (reference sequence). Trimming removed 2 bases at V and 4 bases at J, with 6 bases between. The CDR3 extends over 13 amino acids. TCRdb re-analysed the reads in MiXCR, keeping a single row per CDR3 protein. The sample has 750,000 to 900,000 distinct CDR3 sequences; approximately 32% are singletons. The TCR sequence derives from a human donor in good health (CMV status not recorded). Some clones in this sample may be carry-over from other donors' samples. The source was cultured CD8+ T cells from PBMCs, collected from culture after CMV antigen stimulation. This rearrangement joins TRBV27 to TRBJ2-1; D is undetermined. CDR3 in amino acids: CASSLVWYNEQFF. The CDR3 DNA is TGTGCCAGCAGTTTAGTTTGGTACAATGAGCAGTTCTTC.